The 20 T cell receptor beta chains reported below all come from one sample, sequenced in a study of T cell responses to AZD1222 COVID-19 vaccine. Produced via immunoSEQ multiplex PCR; TCRdb's table is partial and in-frame only. The table records approximately 94,000 clones, approximately 90% of them present only once. Sample: peripheral blood, taken on day 0 of AZD1222 vaccination. The receptors originated from an adult in good health.

The gene calls are TRBV11-3 and TRBJ1-5, with 9 bases that match TRBD1. J lost 7 bases, V lost 4 bases, and 8 bases had no gene match. From germline, CDR1 is SGHNT and CDR2 YENEEA. CDR3 size: 15 residues. CDR3 loop: CASSSWTGERQPQHF. The CDR3, as DNA: TGTGCCAGCAGCTCGTGGACAGGGGAAAGACAGCCCCAGCATTTT.

V usage is TRBV5-1 and J usage is TRBJ2-7; D remains ambiguous. This CDR3 spans 14 amino acids. Trimming pared 0 bases from V and 1 base from J, leaving 8 bases between. The germline gives CDR1 SGHRS, CDR2 YFSETQ. CDR3 region: CASSLAPSSYEQYF. CDR3 nucleotides: TGCGCCAGCAGCTTGGCCCCGTCATCCTACGAGCAGTACTTC.

This clone was picked up one time. The V call is TRBV5-1, the J call TRBJ1-1; 11 bases match TRBD1. The length of the CDR3 is 16 residues. CDR1 SGHRS and CDR2 YFSETQ come from the germline V gene. Trimming removed 4 bases from V and 0 bases from J; junction bases left unmatched: 5. The CDR3 here is CASSTGQGALNTEAFF. For the CDR3, the DNA is TGCGCCAGCAGCACAGGACAGGGGGCTCTGAACACTGAAGCTTTCTTT. The variable domain in full, with the rest retrieved from reference TRBV5-1 and TRBJ1-1, is KAGVTQTPRYLIKTRGQQVTLSCSPISGHRSVSWYQQTPGQGLQFLFEYFSETQRNKGNFPGRFSGRQFSNSRSEMNVSTLELGDSALYLCASSTGQGALNTEAFFGQGTRLTVV.

J is TRBJ2-7 and V is TRBV11-2; D is perhaps TRBD1 (5 bases). Germline V gene sequence: CDR1 SGHAT, CDR2 FQNNGV. The CDR3 is 17 residues long. The V end lost 2 bases, the J end lost 0 bases, and 17 bases lay between the germline ends. The CDR3 loop reads CASSLLDSPSLSYEQYF. As DNA, the CDR3 is TGTGCCAGCAGCTTACTCGACAGCCCTTCCCTCTCCTACGAGCAGTACTTC.

The chain combines TRBV20-1 with TRBJ2-1; D unclear. CDR1 is DFQATT, CDR2 SNEGSKA, per germline (reference sequence). CDR3 length: 14 residues. V lost 3 bases, J lost 5 bases, and 14 bases lay in between. CDR3 sequence reads: CSASVPGANNEQFF. CDR3 nucleotides: TGCAGTGCTAGTGTGCCGGGCGCAAACAATGAGCAGTTCTTC.

CDR3 coding DNA: TGCGCCAGCAGCCAAAGTACAGGTTCCCAGCAGTACTTC. Protein: CASSQSTGSQQYF. The chain is built from TRBV4-1 and TRBJ2-7, with a possible D match to TRBD1 (5 bases). CDR3 length equals 13 residues. Trimming pared 2 bases from V and 8 bases from J, leaving 13 bases between. The germline V gene has CDR1 MGHRA and CDR2 YSYEKL.

The J gene is TRBJ2-7, the V gene TRBV15; 13 bases are a match to TRBD2. From germline, CDR1 is LNHNV and CDR2 YYDKDF (reference sequence). This CDR3 region has 16 residues. V lost 3 bases and J lost 3; bases outside the gene matches: 5. In DNA, the CDR3 is TGTGCCACCAGCAGGGGGGGACTAGCGGGGATCTACGAGCAGTACTTC. Translation gives CATSRGGLAGIYEQYF.

The V call is TRBV6-5, the J call TRBJ2-4, with D possibly matching TRBD2 (6 bases). V lost 5 bases to trimming and J lost 8 bases, with 13 bases between them. Germline CDR1 reads MNHEY; CDR2 reads SVGAGI. The CDR3 is 13 residues long. The CDR3 sequence: CASSPREEDIQYF. Here the CDR3 DNA reads TGTGCCAGCAGTCCAAGGGAGGAGGACATTCAGTACTTC.

The chain has TRBV16 and TRBJ2-3; 7 positions match TRBD1. This CDR3 comprises 15 residues. Germline V gene data show CDR1 as KGHSY and CDR2 as FQNENV. V gave up 4 bases and J gave up 0 bases; unmatched junction bases: 4. The CDR3 sequence is CASSRDRASTDTQYF. The DNA for the CDR3 is TGTGCCAGCAGCCGCGACAGGGCCAGCACAGATACGCAGTATTTT.

V gene TRBV7-9 combines with J gene TRBJ1-6; 9 nucleotides agree with TRBD1. Trimming took 3 bases from V and 10 from J; bases not matched to a gene: 7. This CDR3 spans 15 amino acids. Per the germline V gene, CDR1 is SEHNR and CDR2 is FQNEAQ (reference sequence). The CDR3, as DNA: TGTGCCAGCAGCTTGGACAGGGGTCATGGATCACCCCTCCACTTT. This translates into CASSLDRGHGSPLHF.

The CDR3 protein is CASSPPGQSYEQYF. The CDR3 nucleotides are TGTGCCAGCTCACCACCGGGACAGTCCTACGAGCAGTACTTC. V is TRBV18 and J is TRBJ2-7; the match to TRBD1 covers 7 bases. The germline V gene encodes CDR1 KGHSH and CDR2 LQKENI. The CDR3 consists of 14 residues. V was pared by 0 bases and J by 1 base, with 0 bases of the junction left unmatched.

This chain uses TRBV15 with TRBJ2-3; 9 positions match TRBD2. Germline CDR1 and CDR2: LNHNV and YYDKDF (reference sequence). The CDR3 covers 15 residues. J lost 6 bases, V lost 0 bases, and 4 bases had no gene match. DNA of the CDR3: TGTGCCACCAGCAGAGATAGCGGGAGTCGGGATACGCAGTATTTT. This encodes CATSRDSGSRDTQYF.

The chain carries TRBV7-3 and TRBJ2-7; D may correspond to TRBD1 or TRBD2 (5 bases each). The length of the CDR3 is 15 residues. Trimming stripped 2 bases from V and 2 bases from J, with 13 bases between. The germline CDR1 and CDR2 sequences are SGHTA and FQGTGA. The CDR3, as DNA: TGTGCCAGCAGCTTATACCACCGGGGACCCTACGAGCAGTACTTC. This encodes CASSLYHRGPYEQYF.

V is TRBV7-9 and J is TRBJ2-2; possibly TRBD2 for D (6 bases). In germline, CDR1 is SEHNR, CDR2 FQNEAQ (reference sequence). This CDR3 contains 14 residues. V was shortened by 4 bases and J by 10 bases, with 16 bases between the two germline ends. CDR3 DNA: TGTGCCAGCAGCTGGAGGGGTTCCTCATTGGAGCTGTTTTTT. Its translation: CASSWRGSSLELFF.

This clone was counted once. V gene TRBV6-5 combines with J gene TRBJ2-1; D is unresolved. V lost 4 bases, J lost 9 bases, and 13 bases lay in between. The CDR3 has 13 amino acids. Looked up from germline, CDR1 is MNHEY and CDR2 is SVGAGI. In DNA, the CDR3 is TGTGCCAGCAGTTCTCCACGGGTAGGTGAGCAGTTCTTC. Protein product: CASSSPRVGEQFF.

The DNA for the CDR3 is TGTGCCAGCAGTTACGCTAGTTGGGCTACGGAGACCCAGTACTTC. This gives the protein CASSYASWATETQYF. V gene TRBV6-5 combines with J gene TRBJ2-5, with D unclear. The germline V gene has CDR1 MNHEY and CDR2 SVGAGI. This CDR3 has 15 residues. V lost 2 bases and J lost 5, with 15 bases in between.

This chain uses TRBV5-4 with TRBJ1-5; perhaps TRBD1 as D (6 bases). The germline V and J ends were trimmed by 0 bases and 5 bases, with 12 bases remaining between them. Germline loops: CDR1 SGHNT, CDR2 YYREEE (reference sequence). The CDR3 runs to 15 residues. CDR3 sequence: CASSLGGTLDQPQHF. DNA of the CDR3: TGTGCCAGCAGCTTGGGGGGGACATTGGATCAGCCCCAGCATTTT.

This chain uses TRBV7-9 with TRBJ1-2; the D gene is possibly TRBD1 (6 bases). V lost 5 bases and J lost 2, with 15 bases in between. CDR3 length: 15 residues. Germline V gene data show CDR1 as SEHNR and CDR2 as FQNEAQ (reference sequence). The CDR3 bases are TGTGCCAGCAGCGGCAGGGGTTCTTCAAACTATGGCTACACCTTC. It is translated as CASSGRGSSNYGYTF.

The genes are TRBV19 and TRBJ1-2; 7 bases agree with TRBD1. This CDR3 contains 16 residues. Per germline, CDR1 LNHDA and CDR2 SQIVND (reference sequence). V lost 5 bases to trimming and J lost 4 bases; unmatched junction nucleotides: 13. The CDR3 DNA follows: TGTGCCAGTAGTGTCGATCCCACGGGACAGATCTATGGCTACACCTTC. It specifies CASSVDPTGQIYGYTF.

This clone was picked up a small number of times. DNA of the CDR3: TGTGCCAGCAGTGAACGGGACAGTTCGGGCTACACCTTC. Translating it yields CASSERDSSGYTF. The chain recombines TRBV6-1 with TRBJ1-2; TRBD1 aligns across 7 bases. The CDR3 length is 13 residues. V shed 2 bases, J shed 8 bases, and the junction held 5 bases outside the gene matches. Germline V gene data show CDR1 as MNHNS and CDR2 as SASEGT.